The present TCR beta chain was sequenced within a study of T cell responses to AZD1222 COVID-19 vaccine. V lost 2 bases and J lost 0, with 13 bases in between. This CDR3 is built from 16 residues. Germline assignment: CDR1 GTSNPN and CDR2 SVGIG (reference sequence). Sequencing was performed with immunoSEQ multiplex PCR; in TCRdb, only in-frame clones are kept and a portion is missing. Seen here are 130,000 to 150,000 clones, just over 90% observed once, and the top ten hold 1.9%. The gene calls are TRBV30 and TRBJ1-4; weak D call: TRBD1 (5 bases). This sequence originates from an adult who received the AZD1222 COVID-19 vaccine. Sequencing was performed on peripheral blood, taken 28 days after the second AZD1222 dose. The CDR3 is CAWSRGKGPTNEKLFF. As DNA, the CDR3 is TGTGCCTGGAGTCGGGGGAAGGGACCAACTAATGAAAAACTGTTTTTT.